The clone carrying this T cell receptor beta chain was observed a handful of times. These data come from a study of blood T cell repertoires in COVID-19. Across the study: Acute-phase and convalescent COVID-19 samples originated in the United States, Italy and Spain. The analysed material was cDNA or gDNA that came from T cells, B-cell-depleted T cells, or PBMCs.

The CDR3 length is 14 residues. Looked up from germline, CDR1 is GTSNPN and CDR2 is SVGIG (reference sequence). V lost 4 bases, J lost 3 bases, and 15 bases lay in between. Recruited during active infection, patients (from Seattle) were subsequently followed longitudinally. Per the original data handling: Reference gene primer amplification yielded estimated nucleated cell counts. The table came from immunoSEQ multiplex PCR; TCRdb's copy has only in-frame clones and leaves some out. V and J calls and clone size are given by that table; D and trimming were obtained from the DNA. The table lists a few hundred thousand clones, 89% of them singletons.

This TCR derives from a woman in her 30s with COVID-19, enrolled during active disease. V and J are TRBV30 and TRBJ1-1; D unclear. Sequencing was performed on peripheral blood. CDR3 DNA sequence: TGTGCCTGGAAAGAATCCCCGGCGGACACTGAAGCTTTCTTT. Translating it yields CAWKESPADTEAFF.